The rows below give T cell receptor beta chains drawn from one sample of a study of cytomegalovirus exposure and HLA in healthy donors. Measured with immunoSEQ multiplex PCR; TCRdb has only the in-frame clones, and not every one. Of approximately 79,000 clones in the sample, about 78% are singletons; the top ten hold around 6%. Material: PBMCs. The origin of the receptors is a male donor in good health and CMV-seropositive. Both conserved end residues are part of each CDR3. The D gene is left open where the match is weak. Clone sizes are given selectively: once, few, many, or a class where the clone is expanded.

D gene	V gene	J gene	clone size	CDR3 DNA	CDR3 protein
TRBD2	TRBV10-3	TRBJ2-7	.	TGTGCCATCAGGACGTCCCTGGGGCTAGCGGACTCCTACGAGCAGTACTTC	CAIRTSLGLADSYEQYF
TRBD1	TRBV6-5	TRBJ1-6	.	TGTGCCAGCAGTTACACAGGGGGGTCCTATAATTCACCCCTCCACTTT	CASSYTGGSYNSPLHF
TRBD1	TRBV2	TRBJ1-1	.	TGTGCCAGCAGACTGGAACCAGGGGGGCACACTGAAGCTTTCTTT	CASRLEPGGHTEAFF
.	TRBV4-1	TRBJ2-1	.	TGCGCCAGCAGCCAAGGTGTCCTCCGGCGGGAGAGGGGGAATGAGCAGTTCTTC	CASSQGVLRRERGNEQFF
TRBD2	TRBV2	TRBJ2-1	few	TGTGCCAGTCTTTCTAGCGGGAAACCTCCCAGGGAGCAGTTCTTC	CASLSSGKPPREQFF
TRBD2	TRBV4-1	TRBJ2-5	.	TGCGCCAGCAGCCCCCCCGGGGGGGGAGGTCGTCAAGAGACCCAGTACTTC	CASSPPGGGGRQETQYF
TRBD2	TRBV27	TRBJ2-7	.	TGTGCCAGCAGCCCCGACCCCCAAGCGGGGGCCCCGAGCTCCTACGAGCAGTACTTC	CASSPDPQAGAPSSYEQYF
.	TRBV30	TRBJ1-5	.	TGTGCCTTTGGACATCTCAATCAGCCCCAGCATTTT	CAFGHLNQPQHF
.	TRBV20-1	TRBJ2-1	.	TGCAGTGCTAGGTCCGACAATGAGCAGTTCTTC	CSARSDNEQFF
.	TRBV28	TRBJ1-4	.	TGTGCCAGCAGTTTAGCGGGGGGCGAGCGAGAAAAACTGTTTTTT	CASSLAGGEREKLFF
.	TRBV7-9	TRBJ2-2	.	TGTGCCAGCAGCACCCGTGGCAGGGGGGTCACCGGGGAGCTGTTTTTT	CASSTRGRGVTGELFF
.	TRBV6-5	TRBJ2-1	once	TGTGCCAGCACCGTTCCGTCTCGCGTCTGGTTCTTC	CASTVPSRVWFF
.	TRBV15	TRBJ2-7	once	TGTGCCACCAGCAGAGACAGGGGTTACGAGCAGTACTTC	CATSRDRGYEQYF
TRBD2	TRBV7-9	TRBJ2-7	.	TGTGCCAGCAGCTCATGGACTAGCGGGAGGTCCGGGTGGTACGAGCAGTACTTC	CASSSWTSGRSGWYEQYF
TRBD1	TRBV15	TRBJ2-3	.	TGTGCCACCAGCAGGCAGGGGGCCGGGGATACGCAGTATTTT	CATSRQGAGDTQYF
.	TRBV9	TRBJ1-1	.	TGTGCCAGCAGCGTAGTTGGGGGGGCCACTGAAGCTTTCTTT	CASSVVGGATEAFF
TRBD2	TRBV14	TRBJ2-1	.	TGTGCCAGCAGCCAAGAGGGGGGGTTAGCGGCCTTTCTCTCCTACAATGAGCAGTTCTTC	CASSQEGGLAAFLSYNEQFF
.	TRBV7-2	TRBJ2-7	.	TGTGCCAGCAGCTTAGAGCCTAGGCAGTCCTACGAGCAGTACTTC	CASSLEPRQSYEQYF
.	TRBV6-5	TRBJ1-5	.	TGTGCCAGCAGTTACGCGCCACAGGGTAATCAGCCCCAGCATTTT	CASSYAPQGNQPQHF
.	TRBV19	TRBJ1-5	.	TGTGCCAGTAGTATAGAGGGTGGGCGGCCCCAGCATTTT	CASSIEGGRPQHF
.	TRBV9	TRBJ2-2	.	TGTGCCAGCAGCGCCGCCGGAGGCACCGGGGAGCTGTTTTTT	CASSAAGGTGELFF
.	TRBV28	TRBJ2-7	.	TGTGCCAGCAGTTTAGCGGGTGCACCCTACGAGCAGTACTTC	CASSLAGAPYEQYF
TRBD1	TRBV5-1	TRBJ2-7	few	TGCGCCAGCAGCTCGGACAGGACCTCCTACGAGCAGTACTTC	CASSSDRTSYEQYF
TRBD2	TRBV27	TRBJ2-7	.	TGTGCCAGCAAGGGACTAGCGGGGGGGCGGTACTACGAGCAGTACTTC	CASKGLAGGRYYEQYF
TRBD2	TRBV11-2	TRBJ2-1	few	TGTGCCAGCAGCTTCCGCGGGGGGGACTACAATGAGCAGTTCTTC	CASSFRGGDYNEQFF
.	TRBV6-5	TRBJ1-5	.	TGTGCCAGCAGTTACATCAGTAATCAGCCCCAGCATTTT	CASSYISNQPQHF
.	TRBV7-8	TRBJ1-3	.	TGTGCCAGCAGCTTTGACTGGTGGGGCAGCTCTGGAAACACCATATATTTT	CASSFDWWGSSGNTIYF
TRBD2	TRBV6-1	TRBJ2-2	.	TGTGCCAGCAGGGGGACTAGCGGGGGTATCGGGGAGCTGTTTTTT	CASRGTSGGIGELFF
TRBD2	TRBV5-6	TRBJ2-3	few	TGTGCCAGCAGCTTGGGTAGCGGGGGGGTCTTGGATACGCAGTATTTT	CASSLGSGGVLDTQYF
.	TRBV10-3	TRBJ2-2	.	TGTGCCATAAAACAGGGCCCTATCACCGGGGAGCTGTTTTTT	CAIKQGPITGELFF
.	TRBV7-2	TRBJ2-2	.	TGTGCCAGCAGCTTAGTGGTTCGGACTCCGAACACCGGGGAGCTGTTTTTT	CASSLVVRTPNTGELFF
TRBD1	TRBV11-2	TRBJ1-3	.	TGTGCCAGCAGCTCCCGACAGGGATTGGAAAACACCATATATTTT	CASSSRQGLENTIYF
TRBD1	TRBV5-1	TRBJ2-1	few	TGCGCCAGCAGCTTGGCCGGGACAGGCTACAATGAGCAGTTCTTC	CASSLAGTGYNEQFF
.	TRBV5-1	TRBJ2-5	.	TGCGCCAGCAGGACTAATGGAGAGACCCAGTACTTC	CASRTNGETQYF
TRBD1	TRBV5-1	TRBJ2-5	.	TGCGCCAGTCAAACAGGGGGCCGGGAGACCCAGTACTTC	CASQTGGRETQYF
TRBD2	TRBV6-4	TRBJ2-3	.	TGTGCCAGCAGCCGAGGGGCGGGAGATGGGGCCTCATTGGATACGCAGTATTTT	CASSRGAGDGASLDTQYF
.	TRBV7-9	TRBJ2-1	.	TGTGCCAGCAGCGTTACCGGGACCCTCGGGAGCTATGAGCAGTTCTTC	CASSVTGTLGSYEQFF
.	TRBV27	TRBJ2-7	.	TGTGCCAGCAGCCACCGAGGGTACGAGCAGTACTTC	CASSHRGYEQYF
.	TRBV6-5	TRBJ1-2	.	TGTGCCAGCAGTTACGTACAGAACTATGGCTACACCTTC	CASSYVQNYGYTF
.	TRBV27	TRBJ2-3	.	TGTGCCAGCAGTTTATTGCGGGACCGCACAGATACGCAGTATTTT	CASSLLRDRTDTQYF
TRBD1	TRBV4-1	TRBJ1-3	once	TGCGCCAGCAGCGAGGGACAGGGAGGAAACACCATATATTTT	CASSEGQGGNTIYF
.	TRBV5-1	TRBJ2-7	once	TGCGCCAGCAGCTTTCCGCAGCTCGGGGATTCCGAGCAGTACTTC	CASSFPQLGDSEQYF
.	TRBV2	TRBJ1-5	.	TGTGCCAGCAACCGTGGAGGGCTCCAGCCCCAGCATTTT	CASNRGGLQPQHF
TRBD2	TRBV6-5	TRBJ2-7	.	TGTGCCAGCAGTTACGGCGGGGGGAACTCCTCCTACGAGCAGTACTTC	CASSYGGGNSSYEQYF
.	TRBV7-9	TRBJ1-1	.	TGTGCCAGCAGCTTGCTACAGGGTTTGAACACTGAAGCTTTCTTT	CASSLLQGLNTEAFF
.	TRBV10-3	TRBJ2-3	few	TGTGCCACCAACCTCCGAGGGCCCACTAGCACAGATACGCAGTATTTT	CATNLRGPTSTDTQYF
TRBD2	TRBV7-8	TRBJ2-1	medium-sized	TGTGCCAGCAGCTTAGAGGCGGGAGGGTCAAGCTCCTACAATGAGCAGTTCTTC	CASSLEAGGSSSYNEQFF
.	TRBV2	TRBJ1-6	.	TGTGCCAGCAGCCCCAGCTCCTATAATTCACCCCTCCACTTT	CASSPSSYNSPLHF
.	TRBV11-2	TRBJ1-3	.	TGTGCCAGCAGCTTAGGGGGCGGAAACACCATATATTTT	CASSLGGGNTIYF
.	TRBV14	TRBJ2-7	.	TGTGCCAGCAGCCCCCTTGCAGGTACCTACGAGCAGTACTTC	CASSPLAGTYEQYF
.	TRBV11-2	TRBJ1-1	.	TGTGCCAGCAGCTTCGGTAGAGTTTCCACTGAAGCTTTCTTT	CASSFGRVSTEAFF
TRBD1	TRBV28	TRBJ2-1	once	TGTGCCAGCAGTTCGCCGGGACAGGTTTACAATGAGCAGTTCTTC	CASSSPGQVYNEQFF
TRBD1	TRBV19	TRBJ1-6	few	TGTGCCAGTAGACTGCCGGGACAGATGAATTCACCCCTCCACTTT	CASRLPGQMNSPLHF
.	TRBV19	TRBJ1-1	few	TGTGCCAGTAAGGAGGGGAACTCTGAAGCTTTCTTT	CASKEGNSEAFF
TRBD2	TRBV7-9	TRBJ2-7	.	TGTTCCAGCAGCTCAAAGATCGGGACTAGCGAAAACGAGCAGTACTTC	CSSSSKIGTSENEQYF
TRBD1	TRBV7-8	TRBJ1-1	few	TGTGCCAGCAGCTTTTTACTTGACAGGGTGAGCACTGAAGCTTTCTTT	CASSFLLDRVSTEAFF
TRBD1	TRBV5-1	TRBJ2-1	.	TGCGCCAGCAGCTTGATGGGACAGGGTGGTGATGAGCAGTTCTTC	CASSLMGQGGDEQFF